The 14 T cell receptor beta chains listed next were all sequenced from one sample in a study of blood T cells in healthy people across ages. Using a J-beta primer mix together with a sample-barcoded 5' primer, a second PCR was run for roughly 6 to 12 cycles. TCRdb redid the calling of the 5' RACE reads with MiXCR, one entry per CDR3 protein. The sample lists nearly 800,000 distinct CDR3 sequences, approximately 25% seen once, with approximately 3.7% in the top ten. These same data were also listed under a study on T cells of mothers and their children.

Sequenced sample: blood. The source of these receptors is a boy between 10 and 17 years old in good health.

This clonotype occurred a few times. This chain uses TRBV29-1 with TRBJ1-3; D gene ambiguous. CDR3 length: 11 residues. The ends were cut back, 6 bases at V and 8 bases at J, with 11 bases in the middle. Germline CDR1 SQVTM, CDR2 ANQGSEA. The CDR3 region is CSVSVWDTIYF. CDR3 nucleotide sequence: TGCAGCGTATCAGTTTGGGACACCATATATTTT. The variable domain in full, with the rest retrieved from reference TRBV29-1 and TRBJ1-3, is SAVISQKPSRDICQRGTSLTIQCQVDSQVTMMFWYRQQPGQSLTLIATANQGSEATYESGFVIDKFPISRPNLTFSTLTVSNMSPEDSSIYLCSVSVWDTIYFGEGSWLTVV.

CDR3 sequence: CASRTGQYNQPQHF. The CDR3 region has the DNA TGTGCCAGCAGAACTGGACAGTACAATCAGCCCCAGCATTTT. The rearrangement joins TRBV2 to TRBJ1-5, with D possibly being TRBD1 (6 bases). CDR1 SNHLY and CDR2 FYNNEI come from the germline V gene. V was clipped by 6 bases and J by 3 bases, with 12 bases between them. The CDR3 spans 14 residues.

This clonotype turned up a few times. The CDR3 bases are TGTGCCAGCAGTTTCAGGGGGCGCGACTACGAGCAGTACTTC. This sequence encodes CASSFRGRDYEQYF. The chain carries TRBV27 and TRBJ2-5; 8 bases match TRBD1. The DNA end is more similar to TRBJ2-7, so the J call may be wrong. The CDR3 is 14 residues long. CDR1 and CDR2 (germline): MNHEY, SMNVEV (reference sequence).

The chain links TRBV6-4 to TRBJ2-2; D is unresolved. The ends were cut back, 7 bases at V and 6 bases at J, with 9 bases in the middle. Looked up from germline, CDR1 is MRHNA and CDR2 is SNTAGT. The CDR3 extends over 12 amino acids. CDR3 coding DNA: TGTGCCAGCAAAGAGCGCTCCGGGGAGCTGTTTTTT. As protein: CASKERSGELFF.

This clonotype was counted only a few times. The rearrangement uses TRBV7-9 and TRBJ1-4; the D is unclear. There are 14 residues in the CDR3. Germline lookup yields CDR1 SEHNR and CDR2 FQNEAQ (reference sequence). The V end lost 5 bases, the J end lost 4 bases, and 11 bases lay between the germline ends. The CDR3 spells CASSKTSVNEKLFF. The CDR3 nucleotides are TGTGCCAGCAGCAAGACATCAGTTAATGAAAAACTGTTTTTT.

This clonotype was counted a few times. The chain has TRBV7-2 and TRBJ2-7; 8 bases line up with TRBD2. This CDR3 is 16 amino acids long. The V gene end was trimmed by 1 base and the J gene end by 0 bases; junction bases not matched to a gene: 5. Germline loops: CDR1 SGHTA, CDR2 FQGNSA. CDR3 bases: TGTGCCAGCAGCTTAGGTGCGGGGGGCGTCTCCTACGAGCAGTACTTC. This gives the protein CASSLGAGGVSYEQYF.

This clonotype appeared a few times. In nucleotides, the CDR3 is TGTGCCAGCAGCCCGGGACTCCTGCACAATGAGCAGTTCTTC. It translates to CASSPGLLHNEQFF. The chain has TRBV7-2 and TRBJ2-1; D is perhaps TRBD2 (6 bases). Germline lookup yields CDR1 SGHTA and CDR2 FQGNSA. The CDR3 is 14 amino acids. Deletions cut 5 bases from V and 5 bases from J, with 13 bases between.

This clonotype was seen a few times. The V and J genes are TRBV7-9 and TRBJ2-5; 11 positions match TRBD2. The end of the DNA fits TRBJ2-7 better, so the J call may be wrong. This CDR3 comprises 16 residues. Germline lookup yields CDR1 SEHNR and CDR2 FQNEAQ (reference sequence). The CDR3 is CASSTLAGEKPYEQYF. CDR3 DNA: TGTGCCAGCAGCACACTAGCGGGGGAGAAACCCTACGAGCAGTACTTC.

This clonotype was seen many times. The chain joins TRBV29-1 to TRBJ2-1; maybe TRBD2 (6 bases). This CDR3 spans 15 amino acids. Germline V gene sequence: CDR1 SQVTM, CDR2 ANQGSEA. Deletions cut 1 base from V and 0 bases from J, with 10 bases between. The CDR3 DNA reads TGCAGCGTTGAAGTTTGGGACTCCTCCTACAATGAGCAGTTCTTC. Encoded protein: CSVEVWDSSYNEQFF.

This clonotype occurred a few times. The chain joins TRBV7-9 to TRBJ1-2, with 9 positions matching TRBD1. The CDR3 has 16 residues. Per germline, CDR1 SEHNR and CDR2 FQNEAQ (reference sequence). V was clipped by 2 bases and J by 3 bases; unmatched bases: 7. The DNA for the CDR3 is TGTGCCAGCAGCTTATGGGGACAGGGAGGTGACTATGGCTACACCTTC. It specifies CASSLWGQGGDYGYTF. Drawing the rest from reference TRBV7-9 and TRBJ1-2, the complete variable domain is DTGVSQNPRHKITKRGQNVTFRCDPISEHNRLYWYRQTLGQGPEFLTYFQNEAQLEKSRLLSDRFSAERPKGSFSTLEIQRTEQGDSAMYLCASSLWGQGGDYGYTFGSGTRLTVV.

In its sample, this clonotype was seen a few times. The chain combines TRBV12-3 or TRBV12-4 with TRBJ2-5; the match to TRBD1 covers 7 bases. J gave up 3 bases and V 6 bases, and 1 base lay outside the gene matches. The CDR3 is 12 amino acids. CDR3 bases: TGTGCCAGCAGGGGGACAGAAGAGACCCAGTACTTC. It is translated as CASRGTEETQYF.

In its sample, this clonotype was seen many times. J is TRBJ2-5 and V is TRBV27; a weak D match, TRBD1 (6 bases). Matching the DNA end better, TRBJ2-7 makes the J call doubtful. This CDR3 region has 13 residues. Germline loops: CDR1 MNHEY, CDR2 SMNVEV (reference sequence). The CDR3: CASSFRGPYEQYF. The CDR3 DNA reads as TGTGCCAGCAGTTTCAGGGGCCCCTACGAGCAGTACTTC.

The chain joins TRBV27 to TRBJ2-7, with D possibly TRBD2 on 9 matching bases. The CDR3 consists of 20 residues. The V gene lost 2 bases and the J gene lost 5 bases, with 31 bases spanning the gap. Germline V lookup: CDR1 MNHEY, CDR2 SMNVEV (reference sequence). CDR3 nucleotide sequence: TGTGCCAGCAGTTTACGGGGACAGGACACATTAGCGGGAGCTAACCACGAGCAGTACTTC. It translates to CASSLRGQDTLAGANHEQYF.

The chain uses TRBV4-3 and TRBJ2-1; D gene ambiguous. The CDR3 covers 15 residues. Germline CDR1 is LGHNA and CDR2 is YSLEER. V dropped 0 bases and J dropped 6 bases, with 12 bases sitting between them. DNA for the CDR3: TGCGCCAGCAGCCAAGAGACCCTACTGAGCAATGAGCAGTTCTTC. Translated, it gives CASSQETLLSNEQFF.